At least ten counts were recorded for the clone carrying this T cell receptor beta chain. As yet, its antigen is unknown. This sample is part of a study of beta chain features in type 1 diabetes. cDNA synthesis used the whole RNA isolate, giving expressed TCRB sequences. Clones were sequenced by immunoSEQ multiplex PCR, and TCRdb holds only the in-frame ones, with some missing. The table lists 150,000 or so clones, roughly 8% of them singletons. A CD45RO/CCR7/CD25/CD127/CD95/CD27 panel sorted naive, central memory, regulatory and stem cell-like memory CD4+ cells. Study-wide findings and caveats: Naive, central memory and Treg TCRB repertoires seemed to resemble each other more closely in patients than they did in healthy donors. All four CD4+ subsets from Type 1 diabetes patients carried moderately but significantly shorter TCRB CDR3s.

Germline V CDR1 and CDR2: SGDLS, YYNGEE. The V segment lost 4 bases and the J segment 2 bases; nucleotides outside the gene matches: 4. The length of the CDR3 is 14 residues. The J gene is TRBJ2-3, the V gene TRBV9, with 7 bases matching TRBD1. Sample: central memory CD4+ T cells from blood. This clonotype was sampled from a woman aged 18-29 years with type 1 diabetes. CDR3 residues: CASSTTGTTDTQYF. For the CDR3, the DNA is TGTGCCAGCAGCACGACAGGGACCACAGATACGCAGTATTTT.